The following is a T cell receptor (beta chain) sequence with its context. Seattle participants joined during active infection and were tracked over time. This entry is derived from a study of blood T cell repertoires in COVID-19. Profiling relied on immunoSEQ multiplex PCR, and the TCRdb table lists in-frame clones only, not all of them. The repertoire holds 200,000 to 250,000 clones, with 83% as singletons. Source material: peripheral blood. This receptor was taken from a woman aged 25 to 39 with COVID-19, enrolled during active disease.

Here the CDR3 DNA reads TGTGCCAGCAGCGTACGAACAGGGGGCACTGAAGCTTTCTTT. The encoded protein is CASSVRTGGTEAFF. The chain links TRBV9 to TRBJ1-1; 8 bases map to TRBD1. Germline loops: CDR1 SGDLS, CDR2 YYNGEE. The CDR3 spans 14 residues. V shed 1 base, J shed 4 bases, and the junction held 3 bases outside the gene matches.